The clone carrying this T cell receptor beta chain appeared once. The sample belongs to a study of blood T cell repertoires in COVID-19. About the study: The United States, Italy and Spain were the sources of the acute and convalescent COVID-19 samples.

Germline CDR1 reads MNHEY; CDR2 reads SMNVEV (reference sequence). After removal of 2 bases from V and 2 bases from J, the junction contained 6 bases not matched to a gene. This CDR3 has 15 amino acids. In the original analysis: For nucleated cells, counts were estimated from reference gene primer amplification. Data came from immunoSEQ multiplex PCR; TCRdb stores just in-frame clones and leaves some out. For V, J and clone size, that table is used; D and trimming come from the DNA. The sample includes 250,000 or so clones, roughly 77% of them seen just once. The sample consisted of peripheral blood. The sequence was collected from an elderly woman with acute or convalescent COVID-19. The chain uses TRBV27 and TRBJ2-7, with TRBD1 matching 7 bases. The CDR3 spells CASSLRGGRTYEQYF. CDR3 bases: TGTGCCAGCAGTTTAAGAGGGGGCCGTACCTACGAGCAGTACTTC.